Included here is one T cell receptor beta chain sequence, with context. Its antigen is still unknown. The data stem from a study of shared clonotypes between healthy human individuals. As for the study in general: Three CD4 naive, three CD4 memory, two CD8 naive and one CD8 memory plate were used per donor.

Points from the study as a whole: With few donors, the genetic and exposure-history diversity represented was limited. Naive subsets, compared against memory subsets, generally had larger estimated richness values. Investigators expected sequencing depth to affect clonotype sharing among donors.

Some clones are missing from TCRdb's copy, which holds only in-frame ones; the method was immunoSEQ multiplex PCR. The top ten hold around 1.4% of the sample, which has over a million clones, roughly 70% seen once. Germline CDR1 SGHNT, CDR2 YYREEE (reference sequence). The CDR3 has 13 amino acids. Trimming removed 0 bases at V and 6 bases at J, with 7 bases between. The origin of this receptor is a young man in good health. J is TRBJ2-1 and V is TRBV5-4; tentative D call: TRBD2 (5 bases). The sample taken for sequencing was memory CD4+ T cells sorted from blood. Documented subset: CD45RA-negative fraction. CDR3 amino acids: CASSLATSNEQFF. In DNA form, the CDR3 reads TGTGCCAGCAGCTTGGCAACTAGCAATGAGCAGTTCTTC.